These T cell receptor beta chains were read from a single sample in a study of CD8 T cells in ankylosing spondylitis. TCRdb reanalysed the 5' RACE reads using MiXCR and keeps one entry per CDR3 protein. The data show about 800,000 distinct CDR3 sequences, about 11% seen once. The specimen sequenced was blood, either unsorted or a sorted T cell fraction (not recorded which). These receptors were collected from a male donor with ankylosing spondylitis. Each CDR3 is given with its conserved first and last residue. A D gene is named only where the DNA matches it firmly. A clone size is listed for some rows: how often the clone was seen (once, few, many), or a class if it is expanded.

CDR3: CASSEAGGASGNTIYF
DNA: TGTGCCAGCAGTGAAGCAGGGGGCGCATCTGGAAACACCATATATTTT
size: NA
D: TRBD1
V: TRBV2
J: TRBJ1-3

CDR3: CAISELDREAFF
DNA: TGTGCCATCAGTGAGTTAGACAGAGAAGCTTTCTTT
size: many
D: NA
V: TRBV10-3
J: TRBJ1-1

CDR3: CASRILGIYTRRQETQYF
DNA: TGTGCCAGCAGGATACTAGGAATCTACACAAGGAGGCAAGAGACCCAGTACTTC
size: NA
D: NA
V: TRBV6-4
J: TRBJ2-5

CDR3: CSAMTGVQPQHF
DNA: TGCAGTGCTATGACAGGGGTTCAGCCCCAGCATTTT
size: NA
D: TRBD1
V: TRBV20-1
J: TRBJ1-5

CDR3: CASSLTSGRDYNEQFF
DNA: TGTGCCAGCAGCTTGACTAGCGGGAGGGACTACAATGAGCAGTTCTTC
size: few
D: TRBD2
V: TRBV5-6
J: TRBJ2-1

CDR3: CASSYVAGGSPDTQYF
DNA: TGTGCCAGCAGTTACGTAGCGGGAGGTAGCCCAGATACGCAGTATTTT
size: many
D: TRBD2
V: TRBV6-5
J: TRBJ2-3

CDR3: CASSLGAGGGQETQYF
DNA: TGCGCCAGCAGCTTGGGCGCAGGGGGCGGCCAAGAGACCCAGTACTTC
size: few
D: TRBD1
V: TRBV5-1
J: TRBJ2-5

CDR3: CASSDGLSGANVLTF
DNA: TGTGCCAGCAGTGATGGGCTCTCTGGGGCCAACGTCCTGACTTTC
size: NA
D: NA
V: TRBV2
J: TRBJ2-6

CDR3: CSAITPSGAGYTQYF
DNA: TGCAGTGCTATAACCCCTAGCGGAGCTGGGTATACGCAGTATTTT
size: few
D: TRBD2
V: TRBV20-1
J: TRBJ2-3

CDR3: CSASLAGGPLETQYF
DNA: TGCAGTGCCTCTTTAGCGGGAGGACCGCTGGAGACCCAGTACTTC
size: few
D: TRBD2
V: TRBV20-1
J: TRBJ2-5

CDR3: CSARVSGGEETQYF
DNA: TGCAGTGCTAGAGTGAGCGGGGGAGAAGAGACCCAGTACTTC
size: few
D: TRBD2
V: TRBV20-1
J: TRBJ2-5

CDR3: CASSQETNRVNEKLFF
DNA: TGCGCCAGCAGCCAGGAAACTAACAGGGTTAATGAAAAACTGTTTTTT
size: NA
D: NA
V: TRBV4-3
J: TRBJ1-4

CDR3: CASSLLGVTSNTEAFF
DNA: TGTGCCAGCAGCCTTCTTGGAGTAACTTCGAACACTGAAGCTTTCTTT
size: many
D: NA
V: TRBV7-2
J: TRBJ1-1

CDR3: CASSPWGGGAKDTQYF
DNA: TGTGCCAGCAGCCCTTGGGGCGGGGGGGCCAAAGATACGCAGTATTTT
size: NA
D: TRBD2
V: TRBV7-8
J: TRBJ2-3

CDR3: CSAGENEQYF
DNA: TGCAGTGCTGGGGAGAACGAGCAGTACTTC
size: few
D: NA
V: TRBV20-1
J: TRBJ2-7

CDR3: CASSPGTARYSPLHF
DNA: TGTGCCAGCAGCCCCGGGACAGCGAGATATTCACCCCTCCACTTT
size: NA
D: TRBD1
V: TRBV6-1
J: TRBJ1-6

CDR3: CASSAGLAGAVTDTQYF
DNA: TGTGCCAGCAGCGCGGGACTAGCGGGAGCAGTCACAGATACGCAGTATTTT
size: NA
D: TRBD2
V: TRBV9
J: TRBJ2-3

CDR3: CASSYLDPNQPQHF
DNA: TGTGCCAGCAGTTACTTGGACCCGAATCAGCCCCAGCATTTT
size: NA
D: NA
V: TRBV6-2/TRBV6-3
J: TRBJ1-5

CDR3: CASSQDSQGVIGYTF
DNA: TGCGCCAGCAGCCAAGATTCTCAGGGGGTGATTGGCTACACCTTC
size: NA
D: TRBD1
V: TRBV4-3
J: TRBJ1-2

CDR3: CASSRKTPNAYEQYF
DNA: TGTGCCAGCTCACGGAAGACACCTAACGCCTACGAGCAGTACTTC
size: NA
D: NA
V: TRBV18
J: TRBJ2-7